The clone carrying this TCR beta chain was counted between two and nine times. Its antigen is undetermined. The study left out patients who had uncontrolled infection, other autoimmune disease, pregnancy or lactation. Each diagnosis was grounded in clinical symptoms, serum thyroxine and TRAb, thyroid ultrasound, and orbital computed tomography. This record belongs to a study of T cells in Graves' hyperthyroidism and ophthalmopathy. The J segment lost 4 bases and the V segment lost 4 bases, leaving 2 bases of the junction unmatched. CDR1 and CDR2 from the germline V gene are SNHLY and FYNNEI. The CDR3 runs 13 residues. Authors of the study amplified TCR beta CDR3 regions from RNA transcripts. First-round RT-PCR with HTBI primers amplified the TCR CDR3 region. TCRdb recomputed calls from the multiplex PCR reads with MiXCR, one row per CDR3 protein. Among around 600,000 distinct CDR3 sequences listed, about 14% were seen once.

Notes on the study in general: Most clonotypes expanded in thyroid above 0.001 were likewise present in blood.

The sample comprised blood. The sequence was obtained from a woman between 50 and 59 years old with Graves' ophthalmopathy. The J gene is TRBJ2-3, the V gene TRBV2, with 7 nucleotides matching TRBD2. The CDR3 nucleotides are TGTGCCAGCAGTGTCCGGGAGGCAGATACGCAGTATTTT. It specifies CASSVREADTQYF.